Sequencing of this T cell receptor beta chain was carried out in a study of blood T cell repertoires in COVID-19. The table came from immunoSEQ multiplex PCR; TCRdb's copy has only in-frame clones and leaves some out. The sample includes fewer than 200,000 clones, approximately 90% seen only once; the top ten take just under 0.9%. The V end was cut by 7 bases, the J end by 7 bases, with 16 bases between. This CDR3 spans 13 amino acids. The chain links TRBV12-3 or TRBV12-4 to TRBJ1-2, with a weak D call TRBD1 (6 bases). The sequence was obtained from a woman aged 18 to 35 who had recovered from COVID-19. Sequenced: peripheral blood. CDR3 sequence (DNA): TGTGCCAGCACCCTTGGGACAATCTCTGGCTACACCTTC. Protein: CASTLGTISGYTF.